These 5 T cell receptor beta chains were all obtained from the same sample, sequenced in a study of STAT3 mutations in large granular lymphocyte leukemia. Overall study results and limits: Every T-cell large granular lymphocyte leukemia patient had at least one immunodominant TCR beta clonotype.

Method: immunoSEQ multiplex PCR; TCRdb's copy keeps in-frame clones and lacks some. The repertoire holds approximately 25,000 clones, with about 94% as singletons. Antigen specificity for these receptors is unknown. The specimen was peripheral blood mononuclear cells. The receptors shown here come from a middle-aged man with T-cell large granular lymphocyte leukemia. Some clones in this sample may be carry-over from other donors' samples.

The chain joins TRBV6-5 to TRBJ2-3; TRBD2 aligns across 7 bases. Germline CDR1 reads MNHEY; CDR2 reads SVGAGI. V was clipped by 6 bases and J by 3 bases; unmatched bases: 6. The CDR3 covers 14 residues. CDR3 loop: CASRGLTPTDTQYF. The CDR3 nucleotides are TGTGCCAGCAGGGGACTAACCCCTACAGATACGCAGTATTTT.

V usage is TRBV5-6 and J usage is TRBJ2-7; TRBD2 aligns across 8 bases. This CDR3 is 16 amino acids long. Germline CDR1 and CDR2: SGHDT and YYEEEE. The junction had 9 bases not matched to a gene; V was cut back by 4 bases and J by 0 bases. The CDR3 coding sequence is TGTGCCAGCAGCCTCCGGGCGGGGGGCCCCTCCTACGAGCAGTACTTC. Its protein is CASSLRAGGPSYEQYF. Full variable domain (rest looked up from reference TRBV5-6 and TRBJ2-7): DAGVTQSPTHLIKTRGQQVTLRCSPKSGHDTVSWYQQALGQGPQFIFQYYEEEERQRGNFPDRFSGHQFPNYSSELNVNALLLGDSALYLCASSLRAGGPSYEQYFGPGTRLTVT.

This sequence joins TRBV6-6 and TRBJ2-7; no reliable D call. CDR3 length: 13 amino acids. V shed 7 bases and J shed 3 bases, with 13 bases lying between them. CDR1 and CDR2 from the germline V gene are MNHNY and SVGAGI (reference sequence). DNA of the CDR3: TGTGCCAGCAACATCAGGTTTAACTACGAGCAGTACTTC. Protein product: CASNIRFNYEQYF.

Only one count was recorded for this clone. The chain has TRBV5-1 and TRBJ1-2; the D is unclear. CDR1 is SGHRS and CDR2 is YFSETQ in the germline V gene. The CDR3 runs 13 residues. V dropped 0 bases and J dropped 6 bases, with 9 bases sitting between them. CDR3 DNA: TGCGCCAGCAGCTTGGTGCCAGGAGATGGCTACACCTTC. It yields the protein CASSLVPGDGYTF.

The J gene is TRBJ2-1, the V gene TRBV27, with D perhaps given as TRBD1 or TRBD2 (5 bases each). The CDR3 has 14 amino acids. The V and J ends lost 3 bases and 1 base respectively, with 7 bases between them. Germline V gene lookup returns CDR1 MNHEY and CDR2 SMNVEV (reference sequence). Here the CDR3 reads CASSFGGSYNEQFF. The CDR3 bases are TGTGCCAGCAGTTTTGGGGGATCCTACAATGAGCAGTTCTTC.